One and the same sample provided the 20 T cell receptor beta chains below, sequenced in a study of T cells in narcolepsy. Clones were read by immunoSEQ multiplex PCR, and TCRdb kept only the in-frame ones, dropping some. This repertoire shows around 31,000 clones, 78% found once; its top ten account for around 1.3%. Material for sequencing was CD45RA- memory CD4+ T cells from PBMCs. The origin of the receptors is a human donor with narcolepsy.

This rearrangement joins TRBV15 to TRBJ2-5; 7 positions agree with TRBD2. The CDR3 is 15 residues long. Germline loops: CDR1 LNHNV, CDR2 YYDKDF (reference sequence). J lost 4 bases, V lost 8 bases, and 13 bases had no gene match. The CDR3 DNA reads as TGTGCCACCGGGCTAGCGGTCATTGGGAGAGAGACCCAGTACTTC. Its protein is CATGLAVIGRETQYF.

The V and J genes are TRBV19 and TRBJ1-1; tentative D call: TRBD1 (6 bases). The CDR3 totals 13 residues. From germline, CDR1 is LNHDA and CDR2 SQIVND (reference sequence). V lost 3 bases and J lost 1, with 6 bases in between. Here the CDR3 reads CASSMTGNTEAFF. DNA for the CDR3: TGTGCCAGTAGTATGACAGGGAACACTGAAGCTTTCTTT.

CDR3 amino acids: CASSPQGGDTEAFF. The DNA for the CDR3 is TGTGCCAGCAGCCCACAGGGAGGGGACACTGAAGCTTTCTTT. The rearrangement uses TRBV9 and TRBJ1-1; possible D gene TRBD1, 6 bases. The CDR3 consists of 14 residues. V was shortened by 4 bases and J by 3 bases, with 13 bases between the two germline ends. Germline loops: CDR1 SGDLS, CDR2 YYNGEE.

The gene calls are TRBV7-9 and TRBJ2-4; the D gene is possibly TRBD2 (7 bases). CDR1 and CDR2 from the germline V gene are SEHNR and FQNEAQ (reference sequence). V lost 5 bases and J lost 3, with 23 bases in between. The CDR3 is 18 amino acids. The CDR3 nucleotides are TGTGCCAGCAGCCCCAGTCGACAAGGGAGGGGGGACAAAAACATTCAGTACTTC. This sequence encodes CASSPSRQGRGDKNIQYF.

J is TRBJ1-1 and V is TRBV11-1; tentatively, D is TRBD1 (6 bases). V lost 6 bases to trimming and J lost 5 bases, with 19 bases between them. CDR3 length equals 15 residues. Germline CDR1 reads SGHAT; CDR2 reads FQDESV (reference sequence). Here the CDR3 DNA reads TGTGCCAGCAGTCCCCCGTACCCAGGGGTTACTGAAGCTTTCTTT. Residues: CASSPPYPGVTEAFF.

This chain joins TRBV11-2 and TRBJ2-7; D remains unclear. From germline, CDR1 is SGHAT and CDR2 FQNNGV. This CDR3 region has 14 residues. V was pared by 5 bases and J by 4 bases, with 15 bases between. CDR3 nucleotide sequence: TGTGCCAGCAGCCCTAATAGATTTGGTTACGAGCAGTACTTC. Translation gives CASSPNRFGYEQYF.

The chain has TRBV14 and TRBJ2-5; D is possibly TRBD2 (6 bases). The CDR3 spans 15 residues. Germline V CDR1 and CDR2: SGHDN, FVKESK. Deletions cut 0 bases from V and 1 base from J, with 9 bases between. DNA of the CDR3: TGTGCCAGCAGCCAAGAACGGGGACTCCAAGAGACCCAGTACTTC. The encoded protein is CASSQERGLQETQYF.

This chain links TRBV5-5 with TRBJ1-1; D ambiguous. Looked up from germline, CDR1 is SGHKS and CDR2 is YYEKEE (reference sequence). V shed 1 base and J shed 1 base, with 5 bases lying between them. This CDR3 contains 13 residues. The CDR3 loop is CASSLIENTEAFF. The CDR3 DNA reads TGTGCCAGCAGCTTGATAGAGAACACTGAAGCTTTCTTT.

The chain joins TRBV11-2 to TRBJ1-6, with a weak D call TRBD1 (5 bases). This CDR3 is built from 15 residues. The V gene lost 5 bases and the J gene lost 8 bases, with 16 bases spanning the gap. In germline, CDR1 is SGHAT, CDR2 FQNNGV. The CDR3 DNA sequence: TGTGCCAGCAGCGAACTTCTGGGGGAATATTCACCCCTCCACTTT. It yields the protein CASSELLGEYSPLHF.

This chain links TRBV29-1 with TRBJ1-5; 10 bases align to TRBD1. From germline, CDR1 is SQVTM and CDR2 ANQGSEA. The CDR3 extends over 14 amino acids. Trimming removed 6 bases from V and 4 bases from J; junction bases left unmatched: 6. CDR3 DNA: TGCAGCGTCGGACAGGGGGTCGGTAATCAGCCCCAGCATTTT. This gives the protein CSVGQGVGNQPQHF.

This clone was detected once. The V gene is TRBV27, the J gene TRBJ1-1, with D uncertain. The CDR3 contains 13 residues. From germline, CDR1 is MNHEY and CDR2 SMNVEV (reference sequence). Trimming removed 6 bases from V and 5 bases from J, with 13 bases in between. The CDR3 DNA follows: TGTGCCAGCAGCGGGCGGGTGAGGACTGAAGCTTTCTTT. This encodes CASSGRVRTEAFF.

This clone was picked up a small number of times. The gene calls are TRBV5-1 and TRBJ2-1; 7 nucleotides line up with TRBD2. This CDR3 is 15 amino acids long. V lost 4 bases and J lost 6; bases outside the gene matches: 10. Germline V gene data show CDR1 as SGHRS and CDR2 as YFSETQ. The CDR3 DNA sequence: TGCGCCAGCAGCCCCATGGGAGGGTCCGGCAATGAGCAGTTCTTC. The encoded protein is CASSPMGGSGNEQFF.

The gene calls are TRBV7-2 and TRBJ2-1, with TRBD2 as a possible D gene (5 bases). Germline V gene sequence: CDR1 SGHTA, CDR2 FQGNSA. The length of the CDR3 is 13 residues. Trimming cost V 4 bases and J 4 bases, with 8 bases left between them. The CDR3 is CASSSDSYNEQFF. CDR3 in DNA: TGTGCCAGCAGCTCGGACTCATACAATGAGCAGTTCTTC. The full variable domain, completed using reference TRBV7-2 and TRBJ2-1, is GAGVSQSPSNKVTEKGKDVELRCDPISGHTALYWYRQSLGQGLEFLIYFQGNSAPDKSGLPSDRFSAERTGGSVSTLTIQRTQQEDSAVYLCASSSDSYNEQFFGPGTRLTVL.

This clone was observed a handful of times. The chain links TRBV9 to TRBJ2-7; 8 bases align to TRBD1. Germline CDR1 SGDLS, CDR2 YYNGEE. The J segment lost 2 bases and the V segment lost 0 bases, leaving 13 bases of the junction unmatched. This CDR3 is built from 18 residues. The CDR3 DNA reads TGTGCCAGCAGCGTAGAAGCAGGGGGCGCTAGCGAGCCCTACGAGCAGTACTTC. Protein: CASSVEAGGASEPYEQYF.

The V call is TRBV5-4, the J call TRBJ1-1, with 8 bases aligning to TRBD1. After removal of 0 bases from V and 4 bases from J, the junction contained 11 bases not matched to a gene. This CDR3 has 17 residues. Looked up from germline, CDR1 is SGHNT and CDR2 is YYREEE (reference sequence). CDR3 sequence reads: CASSLVRGRSPFTEAFF. In DNA, the CDR3 is TGTGCCAGCAGCTTGGTCAGGGGGCGCAGTCCATTCACTGAAGCTTTCTTT.

This clone appeared once. V gene TRBV19 combines with J gene TRBJ2-7; 7 nucleotides match TRBD1. CDR3 length equals 14 residues. V lost 3 bases, J lost 1 base, and 3 bases stayed unmatched. Germline CDR1 reads LNHDA; CDR2 reads SQIVND (reference sequence). The CDR3 DNA is TGTGCCAGTAGTATCCGGACAGGATCCTACGAGCAGTACTTC. Translating it yields CASSIRTGSYEQYF.

J is TRBJ2-2 and V is TRBV2; D is possibly TRBD2 (5 bases). Germline V gives CDR1 SNHLY, CDR2 FYNNEI. The V end lost 4 bases, the J end lost 4 bases, and 16 bases lay between the germline ends. The length of the CDR3 is 16 residues. CDR3 residues: CASSARTVAVTGELFF. The CDR3, as DNA: TGTGCCAGCAGTGCACGGACTGTCGCGGTCACCGGGGAGCTGTTTTTT.

The CDR3 nucleotides read TGTGCCAGCAGCCCGAGGACAGGGACATATGGCTACACCTTC. This gives the protein CASSPRTGTYGYTF. The chain couples TRBV5-6 to TRBJ1-2; 8 positions agree with TRBD1. Germline V lookup: CDR1 SGHDT, CDR2 YYEEEE. Losses at the gene ends were 4 bases for V and 5 bases for J; bases not matched to a gene: 7. The CDR3 is 14 amino acids.

J is TRBJ2-5 and V is TRBV13, with 7 bases that match TRBD2. The CDR3 runs 13 residues. Germline lookup yields CDR1 PRHDT and CDR2 FYEKMQ (reference sequence). V lost 5 bases and J lost 4; bases outside the gene matches: 4. CDR3 sequence: CASSRRLAETQYF. For the CDR3, the DNA is TGTGCCAGCAGCCGCCGACTAGCAGAGACCCAGTACTTC.

This clone is a singleton in its sample. This chain joins TRBV9 and TRBJ2-3; a weak D match, TRBD1 (6 bases). This CDR3 has 16 amino acids. Per the germline V gene, CDR1 is SGDLS and CDR2 is YYNGEE. V was pared by 4 bases and J by 4 bases, with 19 bases between. The chain's CDR3 is CASSKVTGIGADTQYF. Here the CDR3 DNA reads TGTGCCAGCAGCAAGGTCACAGGGATAGGTGCAGATACGCAGTATTTT.